This T cell receptor (beta chain) appears in the sequencing data of a study of T-cell memory formation after mild COVID-19. Findings and caveats of the study: Contracting CD4+ clones were located mainly in CM and EM, and CD8+ clones in EMRA.

This clonotype was seen more than once but under ten times. What it recognizes is unknown. UMIs and sample barcodes were carried by the TCR alpha and TCR beta cDNA libraries that 5'RACE produced using constant-segment primers. Each CDR3 protein gets one entry after TCRdb re-called the 5' RACE reads with MiXCR. Here the sample spans roughly 510,000 distinct CDR3 sequences, 15% to 20% being singletons. Source material: PBMCs or a T cell subset sorted from them (not recorded which). The receptor's source is an adult woman who had mild COVID-19 (a few samples of this study predate the infection). Cell type and time point are not known.

CDR3 residues: CASRPGTGGETDTQYF. CDR3 sequence (DNA): TGTGCCAGCAGACCCGGGACAGGGGGCGAGACAGATACGCAGTATTTT. This chain links TRBV11-1 with TRBJ2-3; 12 nucleotides align to TRBD1. Per germline, CDR1 SGHAT and CDR2 FQDESV (reference sequence). V trimming: 6 bases; J trimming: 3 bases; junction bases outside the gene matches: 7. This CDR3 has 16 amino acids.